This T cell receptor beta chain was captured in a study of lymphopenia after photon versus proton radiotherapy. V was cut by 2 bases and J by 2 bases, with 14 bases left in between. Germline CDR1 and CDR2: SGHAT and FQDESV (reference sequence). This CDR3 is 16 amino acids long. Study-wide points: Proton therapy kept repertoires fairly stable, unlike photons, which gained effector/memory cells. A bigger post-nadir fall in TCR diversity correlated inversely with survival time in deceased patients. Oligoclonal CD8+ Temra expansion after nadir drove photon patients' diversity drop.

Assay used: immunoSEQ multiplex PCR; TCRdb lists only in-frame clones, some missing. In the table there are some 40,000 clones, around nine tenths of which are singletons. By proportion, this clone is medium-sized. The antigen remains unidentified. The sequences come from peripheral blood, collected from a patient treated with photon-based radiotherapy. The V call is TRBV11-1, the J call TRBJ2-3; D perhaps matches TRBD1 (5 bases). The TCR sequence derives from a man in his sixties with cholangiocarcinoma. CDR3 protein: CASSLSGSSYTDTQYF. In DNA, the CDR3 is TGTGCCAGCAGCTTATCAGGGTCTTCTTACACAGATACGCAGTATTTT.